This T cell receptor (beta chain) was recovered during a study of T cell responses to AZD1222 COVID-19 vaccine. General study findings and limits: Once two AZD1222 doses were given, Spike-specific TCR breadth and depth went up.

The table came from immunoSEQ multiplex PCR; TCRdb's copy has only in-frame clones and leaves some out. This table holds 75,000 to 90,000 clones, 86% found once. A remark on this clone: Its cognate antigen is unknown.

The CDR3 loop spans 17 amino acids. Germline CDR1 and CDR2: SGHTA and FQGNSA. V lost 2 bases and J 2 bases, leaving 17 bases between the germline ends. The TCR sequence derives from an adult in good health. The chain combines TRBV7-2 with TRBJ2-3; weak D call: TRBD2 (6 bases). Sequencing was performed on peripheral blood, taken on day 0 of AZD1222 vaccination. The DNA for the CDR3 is TGTGCCAGCAGCTTACAGGTGTCGCGGGGCTTCACAGATACGCAGTATTTT. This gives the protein CASSLQVSRGFTDTQYF. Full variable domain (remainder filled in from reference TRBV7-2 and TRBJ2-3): GAGVSQSPSNKVTEKGKDVELRCDPISGHTALYWYRQSLGQGLEFLIYFQGNSAPDKSGLPSDRFSAERTGGSVSTLTIQRTQQEDSAVYLCASSLQVSRGFTDTQYFGPGTRLTVL.